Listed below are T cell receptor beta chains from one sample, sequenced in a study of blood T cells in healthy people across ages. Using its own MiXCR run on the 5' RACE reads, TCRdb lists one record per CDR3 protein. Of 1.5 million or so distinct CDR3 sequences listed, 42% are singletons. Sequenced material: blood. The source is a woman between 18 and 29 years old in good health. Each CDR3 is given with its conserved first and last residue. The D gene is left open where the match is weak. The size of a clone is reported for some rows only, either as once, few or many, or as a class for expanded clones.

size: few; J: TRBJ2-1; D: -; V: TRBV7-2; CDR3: CASTYPAYNEQFF; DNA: TGTGCCAGCACCTACCCGGCCTACAATGAGCAGTTCTTC
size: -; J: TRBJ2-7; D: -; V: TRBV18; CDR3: CASSLREGGGHTEQYF; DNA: TGTGCCAGCTCACTTCGAGAGGGAGGGGGCCACACTGAGCAGTACTTC
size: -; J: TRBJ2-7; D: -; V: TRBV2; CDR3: CASSNGLGNEQYF; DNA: TGTGCCAGCAGTAACGGACTGGGCAATGAGCAGTACTTC
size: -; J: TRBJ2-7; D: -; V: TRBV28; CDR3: CASSQRAGLSDEQYF; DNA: TGTGCCAGCAGCCAAAGGGCAGGGCTCTCCGACGAGCAGTACTTC
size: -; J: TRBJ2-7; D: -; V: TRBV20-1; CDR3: CSASPGSKVYEQYF; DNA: TGCAGTGCTAGTCCGGGGTCGAAGGTCTACGAGCAGTACTTC
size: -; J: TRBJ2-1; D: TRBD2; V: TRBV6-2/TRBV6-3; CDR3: CASSSLLAGVSNEQFF; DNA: TGTGCCAGCAGTTCCCTACTAGCGGGAGTCTCCAATGAGCAGTTCTTC
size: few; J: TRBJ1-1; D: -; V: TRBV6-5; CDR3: CASTQGRVTEAFF; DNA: TGTGCCAGCACCCAAGGGAGGGTCACTGAAGCTTTCTTT
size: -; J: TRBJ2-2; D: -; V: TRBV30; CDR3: CAWNSAANTGELFF; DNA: TGTGCCTGGAATTCCGCTGCGAACACCGGGGAGCTGTTTTTT
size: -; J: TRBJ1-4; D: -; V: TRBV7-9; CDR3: CASSPRTGATNEKLFF; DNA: TGTGCCAGCAGCCCGCGGACGGGTGCAACTAATGAAAAACTGTTTTTT
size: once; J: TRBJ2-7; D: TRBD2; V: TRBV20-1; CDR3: CSARVYGRAGNEQYF; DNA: TGCAGTGCTAGAGTGTACGGGAGGGCCGGCAATGAGCAGTACTTC
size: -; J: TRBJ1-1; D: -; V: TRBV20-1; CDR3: CSARDSVRGDTEAFF; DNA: TGCAGTGCTAGAGACTCCGTAAGGGGCGACACTGAAGCTTTCTTT
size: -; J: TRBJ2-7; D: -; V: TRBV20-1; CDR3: CSATGPSSYEQYF; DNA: TGCAGTGCTACAGGGCCCAGCTCCTACGAGCAGTACTTC
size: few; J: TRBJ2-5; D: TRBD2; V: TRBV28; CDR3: CASSRLAFDETQYF; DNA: TGTGCCAGCAGTCGACTAGCATTCGATGAGACCCAGTACTTC
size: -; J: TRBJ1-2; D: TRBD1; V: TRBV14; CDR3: CASSRTGDLLNYGYTF; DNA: TGTGCCAGCAGCCGGACAGGGGACCTACTTAACTATGGCTACACCTTC
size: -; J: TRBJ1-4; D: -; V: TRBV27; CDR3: CASSPQPTNEKLFF; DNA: TGTGCCAGCAGTCCCCAACCAACTAATGAAAAACTGTTTTTT
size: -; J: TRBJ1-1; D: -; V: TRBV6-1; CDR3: CASRTGFDTEAFF; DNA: TGTGCCAGCCGTACGGGGTTTGACACTGAAGCTTTCTTT
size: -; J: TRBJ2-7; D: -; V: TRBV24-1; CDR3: CATAHLGTLSYEQYF; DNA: TGTGCCACCGCCCATCTTGGGACACTCTCCTACGAGCAGTACTTC
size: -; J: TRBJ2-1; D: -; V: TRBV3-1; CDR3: CASSQVPLGGKDNEQFF; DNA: TGTGCCAGCAGCCAAGTTCCCCTTGGGGGGAAAGACAATGAGCAGTTCTTC
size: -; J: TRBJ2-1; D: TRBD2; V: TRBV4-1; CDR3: CASSQVGRGGLNEQFF; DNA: TGCGCCAGCAGCCAAGTGGGGCGGGGGGGCCTCAATGAGCAGTTCTTC
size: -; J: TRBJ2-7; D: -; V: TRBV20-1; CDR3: CCAPLNSYEQYF; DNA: TGCTGTGCTCCCCTTAACTCCTACGAGCAGTACTTC
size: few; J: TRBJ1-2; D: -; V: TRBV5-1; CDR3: CASGDLVVSNGYTF; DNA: TGCGCCAGCGGGGACCTCGTTGTTTCCAATGGCTACACCTTC
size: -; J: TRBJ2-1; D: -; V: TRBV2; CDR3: CAPRPRDFLGQQFF; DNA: TGTGCCCCGAGGCCCCGGGACTTCCTGGGCCAGCAGTTCTTC
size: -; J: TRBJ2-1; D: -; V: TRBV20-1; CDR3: CSARDLGRGYNEQFF; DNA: TGCAGTGCTAGGGACCTAGGCAGGGGATACAATGAGCAGTTCTTC
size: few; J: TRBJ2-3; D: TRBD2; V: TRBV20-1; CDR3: CSARLAEVPTDTQYF; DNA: TGCAGTGCAAGACTAGCGGAAGTCCCCACAGATACGCAGTATTTT